The source of this TCR beta chain is a study of cytomegalovirus exposure and HLA in healthy donors. Study in general: In a later analysis, the 120 or so validation repertoires were reported to have used the same platform as the approximately 690 first-cohort repertoires.

CDR3 length: 16 residues. Germline CDR1 MNHEY, CDR2 SMNVEV (reference sequence). Trimming stripped 5 bases from V and 8 bases from J, with 22 bases between. Sequencing was performed with immunoSEQ multiplex PCR; in TCRdb, only in-frame clones are kept and a portion is missing. The profile covers 250,000 to 300,000 clones, with 65% to 90% appearing a single time and 1% taken by the ten largest. The donors belonged to the approximately 120-subject validation cohort, separate from the roughly 650-subject first cohort. Study conclusions and caveats: Subsequent analysis revealed that first-cohort TCR clusters tended to co-occur in the 120 or so validation repertoires. The study designated roughly 150 TCR beta chains cytomegalovirus-associated.

A remark on this clone: Its antigen is unknown.

The sample was PBMCs. This receptor was obtained from a woman younger than 35 in good health and CMV-seronegative. The genes are TRBV27 and TRBJ1-3, with D tentatively TRBD1 (6 bases). The CDR3 coding sequence is TGTGCCAGCAGTCCCTATTCCCTCGGACAGCTAGACACCATATATTTT. Translation gives CASSPYSLGQLDTIYF.